This is a list of T cell receptor beta chains from one sample in a study of blood T cell repertoires in COVID-19. The data were produced by immunoSEQ multiplex PCR, yet TCRdb's version contains in-frame clones alone and is incomplete. The top ten hold 1% of the sample, which has 250,000 to 400,000 clones, about nine tenths seen once. The sample comprised peripheral blood. The receptors here all came from a man aged 45-65 years with active or convalescent COVID-19. CDR3s include the opening cysteine and the closing phenylalanine or tryptophan. The order of the fields is clone size, V gene, J gene, D gene, CDR3 protein, CDR3 DNA. D genes are given only for firm matches. Clone size is not always given. Where it is, it says once, few, many or a class for expanded clones.

-	TRBV27	TRBJ2-7	TRBD1	CASSSTRTGSSYEQYF	TGTGCCAGCAGTTCAACTCGGACAGGGAGCTCCTACGAGCAGTACTTC
-	TRBV7-9	TRBJ1-2	-	CASSALGVNYGYTF	TGTGCCAGCAGCGCTCTAGGAGTTAACTATGGCTACACCTTC
once	TRBV6-5	TRBJ1-1	TRBD1	CASTGQGLTEAFF	TGTGCCAGCACTGGACAGGGGTTGACTGAAGCTTTCTTT
-	TRBV2	TRBJ2-3	TRBD2	CASLAGLSTDTQYF	TGTGCCAGTCTAGCGGGGCTCAGCACAGATACGCAGTATTTT
-	TRBV28	TRBJ2-5	TRBD1	CASSPGTGPLETQYF	TGTGCCAGCAGTCCCGGGACAGGGCCTCTAGAGACCCAGTACTTC
-	TRBV5-4	TRBJ2-5	TRBD1	CASSQTQGVAETQYF	TGTGCCAGCAGCCAAACACAGGGGGTTGCGGAGACCCAGTACTTC
-	TRBV25-1	TRBJ2-7	-	CASSEGYRAGSYEQYF	TGTGCCAGCAGTGAGGGTTACAGGGCGGGTAGCTACGAGCAGTACTTC
-	TRBV2	TRBJ1-5	TRBD1	CASRRDSNQPQHF	TGTGCCAGCAGAAGGGACAGTAACCAGCCCCAGCATTTT
-	TRBV9	TRBJ2-4	-	CASSGGLDIQYF	TGTGCCAGCAGCGGGGGACTTGACATTCAGTACTTC
-	TRBV7-2	TRBJ2-5	-	CASSLLPEETQYF	TGTGCCAGCAGCTTGCTCCCGGAAGAGACCCAGTACTTC
-	TRBV5-4	TRBJ2-2	TRBD2	CASSLGTRNTGELFF	TGTGCCAGCAGCTTGGGGACTAGGAACACCGGGGAGCTGTTTTTT
-	TRBV7-9	TRBJ1-3	-	CASSSGQLNTIYF	TGTGCCAGCAGCTCAGGACAGTTAAACACCATATATTTT
-	TRBV11-2	TRBJ2-1	TRBD2	CASGGTNYNEQFF	TGTGCCAGTGGCGGGACTAACTACAATGAGCAGTTCTTC
-	TRBV28	TRBJ1-4	-	CASSFLQGHEKLFF	TGTGCCAGCAGTTTTCTCCAGGGGCATGAAAAACTGTTTTTT
once	TRBV5-8	TRBJ1-2	-	CASRLSRGANYGYTF	TGTGCCAGCAGATTATCTCGGGGGGCCAACTATGGCTACACCTTC
once	TRBV5-6	TRBJ2-3	TRBD2	CASSLGISGGATDTQYF	TGTGCCAGCAGCTTGGGGATAAGCGGGGGGGCCACAGATACGCAGTATTTT
-	TRBV28	TRBJ1-2	-	CASSLGSGISNYGYTF	TGTGCCAGCAGTTTAGGCTCCGGGATTTCTAACTATGGCTACACCTTC
-	TRBV29-1	TRBJ2-5	-	CSVERVWGETQYF	TGCAGCGTTGAGCGGGTATGGGGAGAGACCCAGTACTTC
few	TRBV28	TRBJ1-6	-	CASSLTWPLHF	TGTGCCAGCAGCCTCACATGGCCCCTCCACTTT